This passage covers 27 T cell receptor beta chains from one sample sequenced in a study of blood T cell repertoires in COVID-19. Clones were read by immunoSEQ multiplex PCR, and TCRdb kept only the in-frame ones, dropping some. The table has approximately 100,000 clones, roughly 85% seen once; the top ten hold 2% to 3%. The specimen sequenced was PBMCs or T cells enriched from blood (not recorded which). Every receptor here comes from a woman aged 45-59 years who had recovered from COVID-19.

CDR3 DNA: TGTGCCTGGAGCCAGGGCAGTCAGACCCAGTACTTC. Protein sequence: CAWSQGSQTQYF. This rearrangement joins TRBV30 to TRBJ2-5, with D possibly TRBD1 on 5 matching bases. V lost 3 bases to trimming and J lost 6 bases, with 11 bases between them. The CDR3 length is 12 residues. Germline assignment: CDR1 GTSNPN and CDR2 SVGIG (reference sequence).

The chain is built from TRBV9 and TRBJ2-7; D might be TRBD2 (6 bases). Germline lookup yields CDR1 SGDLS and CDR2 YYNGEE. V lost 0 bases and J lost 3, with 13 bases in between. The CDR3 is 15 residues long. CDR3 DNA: TGTGCCAGCAGCGTAGGCCCCACTAGCATCTACGAGCAGTACTTC. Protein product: CASSVGPTSIYEQYF.

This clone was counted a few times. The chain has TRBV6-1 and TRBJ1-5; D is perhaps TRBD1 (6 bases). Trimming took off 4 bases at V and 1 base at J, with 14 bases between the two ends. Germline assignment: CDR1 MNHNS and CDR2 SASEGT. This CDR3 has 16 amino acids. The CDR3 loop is CASSANRVSSNQPQHF. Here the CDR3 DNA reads TGTGCCAGCAGTGCAAACAGGGTCTCGAGCAATCAGCCCCAGCATTTT.

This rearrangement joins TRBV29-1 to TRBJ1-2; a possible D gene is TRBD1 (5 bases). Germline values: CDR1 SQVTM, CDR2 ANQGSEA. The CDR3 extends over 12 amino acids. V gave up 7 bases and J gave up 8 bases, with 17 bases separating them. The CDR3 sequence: CSAAGTADGYTF. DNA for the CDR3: TGCAGCGCCGCGGGGACTGCGGACGGCTACACCTTC.

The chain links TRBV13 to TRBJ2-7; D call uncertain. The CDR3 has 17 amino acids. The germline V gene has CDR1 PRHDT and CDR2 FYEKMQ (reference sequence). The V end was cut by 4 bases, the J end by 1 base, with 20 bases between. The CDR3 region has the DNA TGTGCCAGCAGCTCCCCCCGTGGTATTGCGGTGTCCTACGAGCAGTACTTC. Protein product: CASSSPRGIAVSYEQYF.

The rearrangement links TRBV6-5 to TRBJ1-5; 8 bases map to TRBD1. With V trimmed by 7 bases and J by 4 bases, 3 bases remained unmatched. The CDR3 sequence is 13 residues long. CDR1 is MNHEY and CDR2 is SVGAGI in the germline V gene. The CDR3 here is CASIRGRNQPQHF. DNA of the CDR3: TGTGCCAGCATCAGGGGGCGGAATCAGCCCCAGCATTTT.

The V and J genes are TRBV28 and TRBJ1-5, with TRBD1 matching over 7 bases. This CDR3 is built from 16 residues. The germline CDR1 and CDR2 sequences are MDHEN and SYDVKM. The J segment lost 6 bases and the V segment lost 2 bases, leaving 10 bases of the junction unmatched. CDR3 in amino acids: CASSLDFTGVGQPQHF. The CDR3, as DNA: TGTGCCAGCAGTTTAGATTTTACAGGGGTGGGTCAGCCCCAGCATTTT.

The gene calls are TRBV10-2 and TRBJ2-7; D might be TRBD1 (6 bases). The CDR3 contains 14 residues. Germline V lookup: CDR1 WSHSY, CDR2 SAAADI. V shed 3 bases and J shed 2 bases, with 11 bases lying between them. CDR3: CASSDWGTPYEQYF. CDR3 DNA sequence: TGCGCCAGCAGTGATTGGGGGACACCCTACGAGCAGTACTTC.

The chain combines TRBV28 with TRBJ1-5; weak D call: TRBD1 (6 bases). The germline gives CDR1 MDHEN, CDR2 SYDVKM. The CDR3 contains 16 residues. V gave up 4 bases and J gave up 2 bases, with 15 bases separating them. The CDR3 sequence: CASSSTRPGGNQPQHF. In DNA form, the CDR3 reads TGTGCCAGCAGTTCGACACGCCCAGGGGGCAATCAGCCCCAGCATTTT.

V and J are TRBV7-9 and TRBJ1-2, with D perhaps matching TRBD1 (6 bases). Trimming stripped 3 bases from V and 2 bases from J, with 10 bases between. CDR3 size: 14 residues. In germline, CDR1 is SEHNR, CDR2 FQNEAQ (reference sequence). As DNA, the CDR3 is TGTGCCAGCAGCTTTGGCAGGGGCAACTATGGCTACACCTTC. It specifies CASSFGRGNYGYTF.

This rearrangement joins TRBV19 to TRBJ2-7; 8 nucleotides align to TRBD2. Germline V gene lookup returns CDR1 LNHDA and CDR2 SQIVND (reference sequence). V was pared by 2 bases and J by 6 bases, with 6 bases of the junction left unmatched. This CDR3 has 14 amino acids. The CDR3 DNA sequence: TGTGCCAGTAGTATATACGGGAGGGCCCCCGAGCAGTACTTC. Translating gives CASSIYGRAPEQYF.

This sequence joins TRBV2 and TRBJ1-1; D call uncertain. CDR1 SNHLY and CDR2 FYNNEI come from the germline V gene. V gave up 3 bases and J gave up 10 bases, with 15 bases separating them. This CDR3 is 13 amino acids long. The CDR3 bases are TGTGCCAGCAGTGAGGGCAGGTTGTCAAGAGCTTTCTTT. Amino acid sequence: CASSEGRLSRAFF.

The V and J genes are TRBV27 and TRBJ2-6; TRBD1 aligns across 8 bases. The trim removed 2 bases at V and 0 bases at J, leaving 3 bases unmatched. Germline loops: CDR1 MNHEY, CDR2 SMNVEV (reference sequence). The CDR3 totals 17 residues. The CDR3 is CASSLRTGNSGANVLTF. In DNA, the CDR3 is TGTGCCAGCAGTTTAAGGACAGGGAACTCTGGGGCCAACGTCCTGACTTTC. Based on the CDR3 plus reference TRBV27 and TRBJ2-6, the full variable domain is EAQVTQNPRYLITVTGKKLTVTCSQNMNHEYMSWYRQDPGLGLRQIYYSMNVEVTDKGDVPEGYKVSRKEKRNFPLILESPSPNQTSLYFCASSLRTGNSGANVLTFGAGSRLTVL.

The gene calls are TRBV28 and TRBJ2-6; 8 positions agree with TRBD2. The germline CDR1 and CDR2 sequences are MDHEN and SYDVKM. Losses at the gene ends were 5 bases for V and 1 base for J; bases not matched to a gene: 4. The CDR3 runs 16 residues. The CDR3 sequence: CASSRGGISGANVLTF. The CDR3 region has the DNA TGTGCCAGCAGTCGGGGGGGTATTTCTGGGGCCAACGTCCTGACTTTC.

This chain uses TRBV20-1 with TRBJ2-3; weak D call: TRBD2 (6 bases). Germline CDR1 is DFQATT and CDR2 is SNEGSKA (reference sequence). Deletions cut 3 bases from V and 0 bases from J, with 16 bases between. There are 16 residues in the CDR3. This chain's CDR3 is CSASFYGRKSTDTQYF. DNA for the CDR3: TGCAGTGCTAGTTTTTATGGGAGGAAAAGCACAGATACGCAGTATTTT.

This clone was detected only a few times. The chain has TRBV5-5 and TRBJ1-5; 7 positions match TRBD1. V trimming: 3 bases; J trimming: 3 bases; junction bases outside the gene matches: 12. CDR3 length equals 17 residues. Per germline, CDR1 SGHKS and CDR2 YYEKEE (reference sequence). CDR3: CASSSVTGDRYNQPQHF. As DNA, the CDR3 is TGTGCCAGCAGCTCCGTAACAGGGGATAGATACAATCAGCCCCAGCATTTT.

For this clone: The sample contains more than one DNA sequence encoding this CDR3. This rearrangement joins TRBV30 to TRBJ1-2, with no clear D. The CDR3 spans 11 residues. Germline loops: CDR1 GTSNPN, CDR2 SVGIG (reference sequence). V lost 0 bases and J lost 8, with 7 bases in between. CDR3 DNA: TGTGCCTGGAGTGTTGGCTCGGGCTACACCTTC. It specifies CAWSVGSGYTF.

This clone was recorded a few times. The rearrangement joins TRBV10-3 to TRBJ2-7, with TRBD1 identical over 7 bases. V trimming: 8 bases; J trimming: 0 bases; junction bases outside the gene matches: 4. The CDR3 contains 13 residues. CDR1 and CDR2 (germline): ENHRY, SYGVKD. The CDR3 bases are TGTGCCATCCACCGGGACAGCTCCTACGAGCAGTACTTC. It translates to CAIHRDSSYEQYF.

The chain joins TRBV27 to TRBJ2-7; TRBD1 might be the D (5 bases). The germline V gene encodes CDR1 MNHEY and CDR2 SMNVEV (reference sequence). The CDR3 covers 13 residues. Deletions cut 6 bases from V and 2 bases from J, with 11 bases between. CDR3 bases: TGTGCCAGCAGCCTTTTGGGGCCCTACGAGCAGTACTTC. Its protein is CASSLLGPYEQYF.

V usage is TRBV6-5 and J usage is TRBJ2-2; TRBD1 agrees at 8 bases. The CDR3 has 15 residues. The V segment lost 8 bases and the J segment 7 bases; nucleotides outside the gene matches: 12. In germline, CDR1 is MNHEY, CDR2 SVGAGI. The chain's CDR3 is CASQRGRGLIGELFF. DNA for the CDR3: TGTGCCAGCCAAAGGGGCAGGGGGCTTATCGGGGAGCTGTTTTTT.

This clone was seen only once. CDR3 amino acids: CASSPWENQGFRGGYTF. Written as DNA, the CDR3 is TGTGCCAGCTCACCATGGGAGAACCAAGGCTTCCGAGGAGGCTACACCTTC. This chain connects TRBV18 to TRBJ1-2; D remains unclear. V gave up 2 bases and J gave up 8 bases, with 24 bases separating them. Germline CDR1 is KGHSH and CDR2 is LQKENI. The CDR3 has 17 residues.

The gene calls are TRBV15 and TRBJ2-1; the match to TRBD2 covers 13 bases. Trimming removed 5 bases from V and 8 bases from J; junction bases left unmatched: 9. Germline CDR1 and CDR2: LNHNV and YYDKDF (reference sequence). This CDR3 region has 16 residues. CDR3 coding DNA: TGTGCCACCAGCGCGCGGACTAGCGGGAGTCAGGATGAGCAGTTCTTC. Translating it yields CATSARTSGSQDEQFF. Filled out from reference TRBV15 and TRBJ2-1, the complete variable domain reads DAMVIQNPRYQVTQFGKPVTLSCSQTLNHNVMYWYQQKSSQAPKLLFHYYDKDFNNEADTPDNFQSRRPNTSFCFLDIRSPGLGDTAMYLCATSARTSGSQDEQFFGPGTRLTVL.

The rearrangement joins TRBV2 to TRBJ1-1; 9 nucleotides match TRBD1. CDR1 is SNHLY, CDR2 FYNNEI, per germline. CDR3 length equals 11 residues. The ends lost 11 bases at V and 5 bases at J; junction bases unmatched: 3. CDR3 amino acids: CAGQGTTEAFF. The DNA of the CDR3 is TGTGCCGGACAGGGGACGACTGAAGCTTTCTTT.

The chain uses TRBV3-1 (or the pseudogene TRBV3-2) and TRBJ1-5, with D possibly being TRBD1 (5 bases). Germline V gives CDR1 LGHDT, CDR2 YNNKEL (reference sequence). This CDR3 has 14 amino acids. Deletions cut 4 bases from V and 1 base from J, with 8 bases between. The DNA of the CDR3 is TGTGCCAGCAGCCGAGGACAAAGCAATCAGCCCCAGCATTTT. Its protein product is CASSRGQSNQPQHF.

The CDR3: CASSNFAYEQYF. CDR3 nucleotide sequence: TGTGCCAGTAGTAACTTCGCCTACGAGCAGTACTTC. V is TRBV19 and J is TRBJ2-7; D gene ambiguous. V lost 4 bases and J 2 bases, leaving 6 bases between the germline ends. The germline gives CDR1 LNHDA, CDR2 SQIVND (reference sequence). The CDR3 runs to 12 residues.

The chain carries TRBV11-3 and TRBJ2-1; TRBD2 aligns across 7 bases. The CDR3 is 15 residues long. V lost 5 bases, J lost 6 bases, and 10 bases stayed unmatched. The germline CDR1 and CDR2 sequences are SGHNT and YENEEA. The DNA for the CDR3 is TGTGCCAGCAGCCGGGTGGGGGAGGGCCTCAATGAGCAGTTCTTC. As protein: CASSRVGEGLNEQFF.

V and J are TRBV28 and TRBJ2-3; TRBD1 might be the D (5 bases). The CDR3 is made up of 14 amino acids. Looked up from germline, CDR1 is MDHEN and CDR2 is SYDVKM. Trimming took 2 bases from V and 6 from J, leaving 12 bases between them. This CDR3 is CASSLELTGDTQYF. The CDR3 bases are TGTGCCAGCAGTTTAGAGTTAACAGGTGATACGCAGTATTTT.